Included here is one T cell receptor beta chain sequence, with context. These data belong to a study of CD8 T cells in Susac syndrome. An amount of RNA that ranged from roughly 0.45 to 1 ug was reverse transcribed with random hexamers. From the immunoSEQ multiplex PCR reads, TCRdb called clonotypes with MiXCR, one entry per CDR3 protein. The repertoire has about 75,000 distinct CDR3 sequences, approximately 93% of them found once; the top ten carry 0.52%. Germline lookup yields CDR1 ENHRY and CDR2 SYGVKD. CDR3 length equals 14 residues. V lost 6 bases, J lost 4 bases, and 14 bases lay in between. The V call is TRBV10-3, the J call TRBJ2-3, with D maybe TRBD1 (6 bases). The clonotype was recovered from a human donor with Susac syndrome. The specimen sequenced was CD8+ T cells from PBMCs. The CDR3 sequence: CAIRNRDGPDTQYF. As DNA, the CDR3 is TGTGCCATCAGGAACAGGGATGGGCCAGATACGCAGTATTTT.